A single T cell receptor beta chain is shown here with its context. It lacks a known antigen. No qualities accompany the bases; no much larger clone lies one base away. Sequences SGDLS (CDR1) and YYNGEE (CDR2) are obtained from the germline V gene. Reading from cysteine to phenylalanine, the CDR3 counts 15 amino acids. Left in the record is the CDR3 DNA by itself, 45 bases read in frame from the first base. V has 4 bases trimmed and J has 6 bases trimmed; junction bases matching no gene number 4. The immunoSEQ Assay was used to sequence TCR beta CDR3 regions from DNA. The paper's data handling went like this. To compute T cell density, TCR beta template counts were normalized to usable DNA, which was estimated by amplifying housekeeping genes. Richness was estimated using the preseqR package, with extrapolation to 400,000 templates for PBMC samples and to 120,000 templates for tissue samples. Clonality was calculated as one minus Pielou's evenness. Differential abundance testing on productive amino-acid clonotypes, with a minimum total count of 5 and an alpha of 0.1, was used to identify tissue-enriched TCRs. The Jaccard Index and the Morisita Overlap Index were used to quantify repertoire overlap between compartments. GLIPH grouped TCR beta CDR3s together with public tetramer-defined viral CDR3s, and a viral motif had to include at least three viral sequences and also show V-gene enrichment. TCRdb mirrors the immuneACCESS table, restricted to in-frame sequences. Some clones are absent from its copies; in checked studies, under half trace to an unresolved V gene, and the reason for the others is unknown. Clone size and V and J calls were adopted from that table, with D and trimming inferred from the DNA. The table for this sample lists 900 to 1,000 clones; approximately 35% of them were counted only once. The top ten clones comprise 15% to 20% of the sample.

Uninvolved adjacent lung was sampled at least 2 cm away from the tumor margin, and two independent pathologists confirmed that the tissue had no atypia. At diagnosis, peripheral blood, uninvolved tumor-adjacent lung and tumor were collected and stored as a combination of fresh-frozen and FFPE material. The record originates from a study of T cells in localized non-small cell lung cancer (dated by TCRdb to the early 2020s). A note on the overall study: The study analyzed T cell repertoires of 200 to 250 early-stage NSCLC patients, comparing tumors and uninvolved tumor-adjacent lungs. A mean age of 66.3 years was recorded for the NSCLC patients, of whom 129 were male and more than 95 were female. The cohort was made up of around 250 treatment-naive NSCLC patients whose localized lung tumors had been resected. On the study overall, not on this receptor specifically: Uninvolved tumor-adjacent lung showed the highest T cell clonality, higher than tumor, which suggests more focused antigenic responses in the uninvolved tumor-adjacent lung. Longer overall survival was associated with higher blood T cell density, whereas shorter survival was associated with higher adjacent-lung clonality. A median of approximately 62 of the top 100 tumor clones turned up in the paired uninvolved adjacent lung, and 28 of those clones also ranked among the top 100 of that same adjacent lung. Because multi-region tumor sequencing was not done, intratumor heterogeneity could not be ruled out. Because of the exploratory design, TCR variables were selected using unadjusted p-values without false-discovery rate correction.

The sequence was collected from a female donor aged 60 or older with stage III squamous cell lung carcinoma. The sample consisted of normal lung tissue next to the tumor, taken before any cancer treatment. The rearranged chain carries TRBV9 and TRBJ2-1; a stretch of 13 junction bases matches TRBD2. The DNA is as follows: TGTGCCAGCAGCCCCGGGACTAGCGGGGTCAATGAGCAGTTCTTC. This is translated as CASSPGTSGVNEQFF.